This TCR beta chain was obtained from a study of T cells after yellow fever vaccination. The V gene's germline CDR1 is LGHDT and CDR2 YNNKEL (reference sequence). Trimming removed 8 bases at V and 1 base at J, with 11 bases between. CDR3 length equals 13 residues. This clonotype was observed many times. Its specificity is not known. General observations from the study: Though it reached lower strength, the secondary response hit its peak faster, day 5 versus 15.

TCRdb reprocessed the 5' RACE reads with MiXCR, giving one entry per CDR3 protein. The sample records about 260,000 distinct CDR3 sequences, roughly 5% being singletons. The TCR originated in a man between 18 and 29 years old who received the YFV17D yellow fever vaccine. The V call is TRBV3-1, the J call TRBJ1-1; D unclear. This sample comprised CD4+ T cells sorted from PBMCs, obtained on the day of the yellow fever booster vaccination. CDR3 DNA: TGTGCCAGCCGATTTGGCAGGAACACTGAAGCTTTCTTT. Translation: CASRFGRNTEAFF.